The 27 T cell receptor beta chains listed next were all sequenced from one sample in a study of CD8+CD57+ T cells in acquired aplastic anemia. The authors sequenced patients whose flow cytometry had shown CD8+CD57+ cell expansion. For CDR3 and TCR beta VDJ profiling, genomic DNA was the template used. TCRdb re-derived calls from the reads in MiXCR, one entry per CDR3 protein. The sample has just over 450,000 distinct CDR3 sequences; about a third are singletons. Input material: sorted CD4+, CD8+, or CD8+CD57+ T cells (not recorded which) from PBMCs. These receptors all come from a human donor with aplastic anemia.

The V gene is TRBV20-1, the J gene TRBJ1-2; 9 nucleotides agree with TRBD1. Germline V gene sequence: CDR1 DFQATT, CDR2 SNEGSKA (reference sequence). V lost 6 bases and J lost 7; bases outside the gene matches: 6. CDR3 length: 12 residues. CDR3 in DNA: TGCAGTGCCAGCCGGGACAGGGCTGGCTACACCTTC. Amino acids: CSASRDRAGYTF.

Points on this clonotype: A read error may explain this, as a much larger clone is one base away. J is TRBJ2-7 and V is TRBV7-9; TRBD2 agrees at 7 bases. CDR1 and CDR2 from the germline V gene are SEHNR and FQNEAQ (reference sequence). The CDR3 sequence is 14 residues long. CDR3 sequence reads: CTSSLEAGSYEQYF. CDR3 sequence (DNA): TGTACCAGCAGCTTAGAAGCGGGATCGTACGAGCAGTACTTC.

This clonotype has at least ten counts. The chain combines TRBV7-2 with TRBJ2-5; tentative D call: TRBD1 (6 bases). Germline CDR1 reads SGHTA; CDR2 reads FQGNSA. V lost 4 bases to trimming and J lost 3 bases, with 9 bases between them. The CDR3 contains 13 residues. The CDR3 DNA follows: TGTGCCAGCAGCTGGAGGACAGAAGAGACCCAGTACTTC. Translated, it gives CASSWRTEETQYF.

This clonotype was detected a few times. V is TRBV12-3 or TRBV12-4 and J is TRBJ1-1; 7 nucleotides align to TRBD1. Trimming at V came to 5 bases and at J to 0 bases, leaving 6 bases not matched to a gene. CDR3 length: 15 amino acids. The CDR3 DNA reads TGTGCCAGCAGTCTTGGGACAGCCATGAACACTGAAGCTTTCTTT. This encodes CASSLGTAMNTEAFF.

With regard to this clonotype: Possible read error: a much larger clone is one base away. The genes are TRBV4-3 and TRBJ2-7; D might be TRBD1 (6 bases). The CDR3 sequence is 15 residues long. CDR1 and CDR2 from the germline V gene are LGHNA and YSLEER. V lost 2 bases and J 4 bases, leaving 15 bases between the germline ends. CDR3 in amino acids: CASSQRQETWYEQYF. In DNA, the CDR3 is TGCGCCAGCAGCCAACGACAGGAGACGTGGTACGAGCAGTACTTC.

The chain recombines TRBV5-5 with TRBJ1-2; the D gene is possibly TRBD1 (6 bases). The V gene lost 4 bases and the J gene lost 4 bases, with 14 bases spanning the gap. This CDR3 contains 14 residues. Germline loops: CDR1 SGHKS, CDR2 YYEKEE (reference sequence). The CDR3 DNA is TGTGCCAGCAGCCCCCCCCGGACAGTCTATGGCTACACCTTC. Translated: CASSPPRTVYGYTF.

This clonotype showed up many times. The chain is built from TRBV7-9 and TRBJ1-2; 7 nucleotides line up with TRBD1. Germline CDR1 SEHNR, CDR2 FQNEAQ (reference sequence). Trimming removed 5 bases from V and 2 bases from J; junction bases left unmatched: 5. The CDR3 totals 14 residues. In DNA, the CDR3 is TGTGCCAGCAGCCAACGACAGGGAAACTATGGCTACACCTTC. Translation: CASSQRQGNYGYTF. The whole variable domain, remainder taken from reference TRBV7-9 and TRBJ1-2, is DTGVSQNPRHKITKRGQNVTFRCDPISEHNRLYWYRQTLGQGPEFLTYFQNEAQLEKSRLLSDRFSAERPKGSFSTLEIQRTEQGDSAMYLCASSQRQGNYGYTFGSGTRLTVV.

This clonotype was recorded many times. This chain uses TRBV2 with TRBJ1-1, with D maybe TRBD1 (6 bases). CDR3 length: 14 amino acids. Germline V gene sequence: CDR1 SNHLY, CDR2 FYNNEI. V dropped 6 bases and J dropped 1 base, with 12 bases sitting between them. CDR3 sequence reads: CASRSQQGNTEAFF. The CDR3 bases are TGTGCCAGCAGAAGCCAACAGGGGAACACTGAAGCTTTCTTT.

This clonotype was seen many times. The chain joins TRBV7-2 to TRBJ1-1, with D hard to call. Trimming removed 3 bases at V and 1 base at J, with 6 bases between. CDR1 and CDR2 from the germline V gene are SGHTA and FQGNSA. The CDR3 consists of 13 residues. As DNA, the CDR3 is TGTGCCAGCAGCTTCGGGAGGAACACTGAAGCTTTCTTT. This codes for CASSFGRNTEAFF.

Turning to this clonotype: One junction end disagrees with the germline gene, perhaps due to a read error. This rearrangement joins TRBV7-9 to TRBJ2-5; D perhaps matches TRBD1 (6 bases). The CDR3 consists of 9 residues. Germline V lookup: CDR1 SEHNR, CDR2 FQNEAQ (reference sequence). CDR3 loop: CASSERQDF. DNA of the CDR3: TGTGCCAGCAGCGAGAGACAGGACTTC.

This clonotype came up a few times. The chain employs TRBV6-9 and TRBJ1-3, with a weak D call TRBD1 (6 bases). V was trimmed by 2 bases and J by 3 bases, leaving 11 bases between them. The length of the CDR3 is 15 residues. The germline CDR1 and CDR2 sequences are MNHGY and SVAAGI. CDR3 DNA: TGTGCCAGCAGTTATGGGACAAGCGGTGGAAACACCATATATTTT. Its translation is CASSYGTSGGNTIYF.

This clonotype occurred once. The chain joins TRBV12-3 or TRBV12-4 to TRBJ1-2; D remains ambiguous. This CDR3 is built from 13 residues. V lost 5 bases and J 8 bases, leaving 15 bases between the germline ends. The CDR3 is CASSLSDVGGYTF. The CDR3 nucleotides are TGTGCCAGCAGTCTGAGTGATGTGGGCGGCTACACCTTC.

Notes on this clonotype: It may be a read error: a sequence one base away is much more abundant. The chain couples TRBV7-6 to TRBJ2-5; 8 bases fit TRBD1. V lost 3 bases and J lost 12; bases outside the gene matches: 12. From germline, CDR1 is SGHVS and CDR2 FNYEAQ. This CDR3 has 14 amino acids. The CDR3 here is CASSFPLTGEKKYF. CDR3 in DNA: TGTGCCAGCAGCTTTCCCTTGACAGGGGAGAAGAAGTACTTC.

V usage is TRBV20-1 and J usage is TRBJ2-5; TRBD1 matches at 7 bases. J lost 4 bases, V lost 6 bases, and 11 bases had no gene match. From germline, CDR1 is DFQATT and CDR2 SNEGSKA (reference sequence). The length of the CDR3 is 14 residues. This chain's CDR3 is CSAPTTGTAETQYF. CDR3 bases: TGCAGTGCACCTACAACCGGGACAGCAGAGACCCAGTACTTC.

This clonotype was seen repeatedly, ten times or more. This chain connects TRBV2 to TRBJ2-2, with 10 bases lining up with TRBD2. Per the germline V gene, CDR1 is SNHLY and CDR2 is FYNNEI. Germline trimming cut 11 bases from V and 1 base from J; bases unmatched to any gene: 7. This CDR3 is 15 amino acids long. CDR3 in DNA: TGTGCCGCCAAGAGGACTAGCGGGAACACCGGGGAGCTGTTTTTT. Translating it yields CAAKRTSGNTGELFF.

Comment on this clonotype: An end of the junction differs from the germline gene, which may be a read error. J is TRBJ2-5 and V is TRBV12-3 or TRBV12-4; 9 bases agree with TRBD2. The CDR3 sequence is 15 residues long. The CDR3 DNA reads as TGTGCCAGCAGTATAGCGGGGGAGCATCGAGAGACCCAGTACTTC. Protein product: CASSIAGEHRETQYF.

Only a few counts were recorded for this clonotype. DNA of the CDR3: TGCAGTGCTAGAGGTGTGGACACTGAAGCTTTCTTT. It encodes CSARGVDTEAFF. The V call is TRBV20-1, the J call TRBJ1-1; D is uncertain. Trimming stripped 1 base from V and 3 bases from J, with 6 bases between. The CDR3 contains 12 residues. The germline CDR1 and CDR2 sequences are DFQATT and SNEGSKA (reference sequence).

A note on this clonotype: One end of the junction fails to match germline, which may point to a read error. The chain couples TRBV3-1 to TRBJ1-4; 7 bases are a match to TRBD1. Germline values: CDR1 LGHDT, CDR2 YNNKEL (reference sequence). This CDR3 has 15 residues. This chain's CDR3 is CASSHRTGLHEKLFF. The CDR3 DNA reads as TGTGCCAGCAGCCATAGGACAGGACTTCATGAAAAACTGTTCTTT.

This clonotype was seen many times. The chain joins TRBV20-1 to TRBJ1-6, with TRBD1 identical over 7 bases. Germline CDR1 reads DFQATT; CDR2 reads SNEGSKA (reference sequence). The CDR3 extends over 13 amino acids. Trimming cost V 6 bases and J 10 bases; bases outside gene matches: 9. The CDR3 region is CSAARQGGSPLHF. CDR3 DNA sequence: TGCAGTGCCGCCCGACAGGGCGGATCACCCCTCCACTTT.

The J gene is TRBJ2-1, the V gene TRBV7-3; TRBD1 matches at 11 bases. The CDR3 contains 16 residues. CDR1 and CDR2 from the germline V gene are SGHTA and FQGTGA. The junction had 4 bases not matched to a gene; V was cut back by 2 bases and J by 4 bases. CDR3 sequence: CASSLDGTGGYNEQFF. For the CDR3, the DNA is TGTGCCAGCAGCTTAGACGGGACAGGGGGATACAATGAGCAGTTCTTC.

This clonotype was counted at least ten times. The DNA of the CDR3 is TGTGCCAGCAGTGAGGCTGACAGGTCGTACGAGCAGTACTTC. Translating gives CASSEADRSYEQYF. The chain joins TRBV25-1 to TRBJ2-7; TRBD1 might be the D (6 bases). Trimming took off 3 bases at V and 4 bases at J, with 13 bases between the two ends. This CDR3 comprises 14 residues. CDR1 MGHDK and CDR2 SYGVNS come from the germline V gene.

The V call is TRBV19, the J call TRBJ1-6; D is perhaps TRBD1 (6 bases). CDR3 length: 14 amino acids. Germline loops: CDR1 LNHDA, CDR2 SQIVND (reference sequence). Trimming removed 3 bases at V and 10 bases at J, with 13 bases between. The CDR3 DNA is TGTGCCAGTAGTATCGGGGGGGGCAGCTCACCCCTCCACTTT. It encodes CASSIGGGSSPLHF.

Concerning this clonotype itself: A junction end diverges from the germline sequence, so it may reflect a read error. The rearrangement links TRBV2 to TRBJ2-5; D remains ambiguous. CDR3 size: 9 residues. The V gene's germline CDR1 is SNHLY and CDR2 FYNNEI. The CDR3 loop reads CTSDETQYF. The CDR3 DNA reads TGTACCAGCGATGAGACCCAGTACTTC.

CDR3 nucleotides: TGTGCCAGCAGCTTGAGCAGTATCGCTGAAGCTTTCTTT. This codes for CASSLSSIAEAFF. J is TRBJ1-1 and V is TRBV7-2; the D is unclear. Trimming took off 3 bases at V and 6 bases at J, with 11 bases between the two ends. The CDR3 consists of 13 residues. Germline V gives CDR1 SGHTA, CDR2 FQGNSA.

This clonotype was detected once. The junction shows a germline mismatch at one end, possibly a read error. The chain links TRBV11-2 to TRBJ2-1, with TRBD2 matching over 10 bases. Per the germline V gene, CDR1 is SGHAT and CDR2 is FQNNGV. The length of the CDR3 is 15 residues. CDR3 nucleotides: TGTGCCAGCACCGACGGGACTAGCGTTTACAATGAGCGGTTCTTC. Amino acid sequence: CASTDGTSVYNERFF. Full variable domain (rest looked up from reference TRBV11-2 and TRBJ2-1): EAGVAQSPRYKIIEKRQSVAFWCNPISGHATLYWYQQILGQGPKLLIQFQNNGVVDDSQLPKDRFSAERLKGVDSTLKIQPAKLEDSAVYLCASTDGTSVYNERFFGPGTRLTVL.

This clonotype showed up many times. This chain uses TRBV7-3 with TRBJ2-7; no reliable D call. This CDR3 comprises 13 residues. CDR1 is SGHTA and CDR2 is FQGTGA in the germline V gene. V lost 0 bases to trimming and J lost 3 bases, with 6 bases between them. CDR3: CASSLTPDYEQYF. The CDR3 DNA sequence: TGTGCCAGCAGCTTAACTCCGGACTACGAGCAGTACTTC.

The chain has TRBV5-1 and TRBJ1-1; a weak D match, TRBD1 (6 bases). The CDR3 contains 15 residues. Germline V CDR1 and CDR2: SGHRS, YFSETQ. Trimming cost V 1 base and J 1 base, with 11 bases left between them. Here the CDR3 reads CASSLSQGTNTEAFF. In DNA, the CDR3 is TGCGCCAGCAGCTTGTCCCAGGGGACGAACACTGAAGCTTTCTTT. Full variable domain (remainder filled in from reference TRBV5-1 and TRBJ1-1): KAGVTQTPRYLIKTRGQQVTLSCSPISGHRSVSWYQQTPGQGLQFLFEYFSETQRNKGNFPGRFSGRQFSNSRSEMNVSTLELGDSALYLCASSLSQGTNTEAFFGQGTRLTVV.